The 18 T cell receptor beta chains below all came from one sample that was sequenced in a study of blood T cell repertoires in COVID-19. Libraries were prepared by immunoSEQ multiplex PCR; TCRdb keeps only in-frame clonotypes and omits some of them. The sample records under 40,000 clones, roughly nine tenths being singletons. The material sequenced was peripheral blood. The receptors originated from a man aged 55-75 years with active or convalescent COVID-19.

This clone was recorded once. The chain uses TRBV9 and TRBJ1-2; D might be TRBD1 (5 bases). The germline gives CDR1 SGDLS, CDR2 YYNGEE. The CDR3 spans 14 residues. V was pared by 0 bases and J by 4 bases, with 10 bases between. Here the CDR3 DNA reads TGTGCCAGCAGCGTAGGGGGCATCGGCTATGGCTACACCTTC. It is translated as CASSVGGIGYGYTF.

The chain employs TRBV2 and TRBJ2-7, with D possibly TRBD1 on 6 matching bases. Trimming took off 2 bases at V and 1 base at J, with 9 bases between the two ends. Per germline, CDR1 SNHLY and CDR2 FYNNEI. The CDR3 is made up of 14 amino acids. CDR3 coding DNA: TGTGCCAGCAGTGAATATAGGGGGTCCTACGAGCAGTACTTC. Amino acid sequence: CASSEYRGSYEQYF.

V gene TRBV7-9 combines with J gene TRBJ2-1; D remains ambiguous. Germline-derived CDR1 and CDR2 are SEHNR and FQNEAQ (reference sequence). The germline V and J ends were trimmed by 3 bases and 7 bases, with 4 bases remaining between them. The CDR3 is made up of 11 amino acids. The CDR3: CASSLRNEQFF. The DNA of the CDR3 is TGTGCCAGCAGCTTGAGGAATGAGCAGTTCTTC.

Details on this clone: The junction departs from the called germline gene at one end, perhaps through a read error. The chain links TRBV10-2 to TRBJ1-4; TRBD1 agrees at 11 bases. Per the germline V gene, CDR1 is WSHSY and CDR2 is SAAADI. The CDR3 is 15 residues long. The CDR3 DNA follows: TGCGCCAGCACTGAGGACAGGGGGCAGGTTGAAAAACTGTTTTTT. It yields the protein CASTEDRGQVEKLFF.

This sequence joins TRBV7-8 and TRBJ1-2, with D maybe TRBD1 (5 bases). Germline loops: CDR1 SGHVS, CDR2 FQNEAQ. The CDR3 covers 14 residues. V gave up 5 bases and J gave up 8 bases, with 18 bases separating them. The CDR3 coding sequence is TGTGCCAGCAGCCTCGGGGGGAGAGCCGAGGGCTACACCTTC. Translated: CASSLGGRAEGYTF.

The chain is built from TRBV11-2 and TRBJ1-2, with 10 bases that match TRBD1. The germline V gene has CDR1 SGHAT and CDR2 FQNNGV. The CDR3 loop spans 14 amino acids. Unmatched junction bases numbered 4, after V lost 3 bases and J lost 6 bases. CDR3 sequence (DNA): TGTGCCAGCAGCTTCGGGACAGGGGTTAATGGCTACACCTTC. Protein: CASSFGTGVNGYTF.

The rearrangement links TRBV2 to TRBJ2-7, with D maybe TRBD1 (6 bases). CDR1 is SNHLY, CDR2 FYNNEI, per germline. CDR3 size: 13 residues. Trimming shortened V by 6 bases and J by 7 bases, and 16 bases separated the two germline ends. CDR3 protein: CASRDRSGTEQYF. The DNA for the CDR3 is TGTGCCAGCAGGGACAGATCGGGCACTGAGCAGTACTTC.

The chain couples TRBV28 to TRBJ2-2; D uncertain. Between the trimmed V and J ends, which lost 5 bases and 9 bases, there was a span of 13 bases. Germline V CDR1 and CDR2: MDHEN, SYDVKM. This CDR3 is built from 13 residues. For the CDR3, the DNA is TGTGCCAGCAGTAGCCCCCTCCGGTGGGAGCTGTTTTTT. This encodes CASSSPLRWELFF.

This clone was seen a handful of times. The chain links TRBV19 to TRBJ1-4, with a possible D match to TRBD1 (6 bases). CDR3 length: 14 residues. From germline, CDR1 is LNHDA and CDR2 SQIVND (reference sequence). Trimming shortened V by 6 bases and J by 3 bases, and 11 bases separated the two germline ends. CDR3 residues: CASRGDTSNEKLFF. In DNA, the CDR3 is TGTGCCAGTAGGGGGGACACCTCTAATGAAAAACTGTTTTTT.

J is TRBJ1-1 and V is TRBV7-3, with TRBD1 as a possible D gene (5 bases). Germline values: CDR1 SGHTA, CDR2 FQGTGA. Trimming stripped 5 bases from V and 2 bases from J, with 9 bases between. CDR3 length equals 13 residues. The CDR3 coding sequence is TGTGCCAGCAGCCTGACAGTAAACACTGAAGCTTTCTTT. Its translation: CASSLTVNTEAFF.

The J gene is TRBJ1-4, the V gene TRBV6-5, with TRBD1 identical over 7 bases. With 5 bases clipped from V and 0 bases from J, the junction kept 3 bases outside the gene matches. The CDR3 is 15 residues long. In germline, CDR1 is MNHEY, CDR2 SVGAGI. The CDR3 bases are TGTGCCAGCAGTCGACAGGGTGCAACTAATGAAAAACTGTTTTTT. Protein: CASSRQGATNEKLFF.

In its sample, this clone was seen once. The gene calls are TRBV6-5 and TRBJ1-2, with 7 bases fitting TRBD1. The CDR3 contains 13 residues. Per the germline V gene, CDR1 is MNHEY and CDR2 is SVGAGI. The junction had 3 bases not matched to a gene; V was cut back by 5 bases and J by 3 bases. CDR3 in amino acids: CASSPTGDYGYTF. CDR3 DNA: TGTGCCAGCAGTCCAACAGGGGACTATGGCTACACCTTC.

This chain joins TRBV9 and TRBJ2-5, with 7 nucleotides matching TRBD2. The V and J ends lost 0 bases and 1 base, in that order; junction bases with no gene match: 3. CDR1 SGDLS and CDR2 YYNGEE come from the germline V gene. The CDR3 is 15 amino acids. Here the CDR3 DNA reads TGTGCCAGCAGCGTAGATAGCGGGTTCCAAGAGACCCAGTACTTC. Translation: CASSVDSGFQETQYF.

The CDR3 bases are TGTGCCAGCAGCAAGCCGGGTCTACTAACGCGCGAGCAGTACTTC. This codes for CASSKPGLLTREQYF. V usage is TRBV7-2 and J usage is TRBJ2-7; no firm D call. The CDR3 contains 15 residues. The germline V gene encodes CDR1 SGHTA and CDR2 FQGNSA. V was shortened by 5 bases and J by 6 bases, with 20 bases between the two germline ends. The variable domain in full, with the rest retrieved from reference TRBV7-2 and TRBJ2-7, is GAGVSQSPSNKVTEKGKDVELRCDPISGHTALYWYRQSLGQGLEFLIYFQGNSAPDKSGLPSDRFSAERTGGSVSTLTIQRTQQEDSAVYLCASSKPGLLTREQYFGPGTRLTVT.

J is TRBJ2-3 and V is TRBV11-3; tentative D call: TRBD2 (7 bases). V was pared by 2 bases and J by 6 bases, with 18 bases between. The CDR3 runs to 16 residues. Germline CDR1 is SGHNT and CDR2 is YENEEA. This CDR3 is CASSLLFGGRADTQYF. The DNA of the CDR3 is TGTGCCAGCAGCTTACTTTTCGGGGGGCGCGCGGATACGCAGTATTTT.

The chain links TRBV3-1 (or the pseudogene TRBV3-2) to TRBJ1-6; 7 nucleotides agree with TRBD1. CDR3 length: 14 amino acids. Trimming at V came to 1 base and at J to 7 bases, leaving 1 base not matched to a gene. Germline V gene data show CDR1 as LGHDT and CDR2 as YNNKEL (reference sequence). CDR3 sequence (DNA): TGTGCCAGCAGCCAAGTCAGGGGGAATTCACCCCTCCACTTT. Translated, it gives CASSQVRGNSPLHF.

The chain couples TRBV5-1 to TRBJ2-3; weak D call: TRBD1 (5 bases). CDR3 length equals 14 residues. V was trimmed by 1 base and J by 3 bases, leaving 9 bases between them. The germline CDR1 and CDR2 sequences are SGHRS and YFSETQ. The CDR3 loop reads CASSLQGGTDTQYF. CDR3 sequence (DNA): TGCGCCAGCAGCTTGCAGGGTGGGACAGATACGCAGTATTTT.

This chain uses TRBV14 with TRBJ1-1, with TRBD1 matching over 12 bases. V was pared by 3 bases and J by 1 base, with 6 bases of the junction left unmatched. The CDR3 runs 17 residues. Looked up from germline, CDR1 is SGHDN and CDR2 is FVKESK. The CDR3 here is CASSQRDRGHGNTEAFF. DNA of the CDR3: TGTGCCAGCAGCCAGAGGGACAGGGGGCACGGGAACACTGAAGCTTTCTTT.